Listed below are T cell receptor beta chains from one sample, sequenced in a study of cytomegalovirus exposure and HLA in healthy donors. Some clones are missing from TCRdb's copy, which holds only in-frame ones; the method was immunoSEQ multiplex PCR. The repertoire holds about 63,000 clones, with approximately 82% as singletons. The sequenced sample consisted of PBMCs. These receptors all stem from a woman between 35 and 50 years old in good health and CMV-seropositive. Each CDR3 is given with its conserved first and last residue. D genes are given only for firm matches. Some rows have no size entry. The others give once, few or many, or a class for an expanded clone.

J: TRBJ2-7
D: .
V: TRBV5-6
size: .
DNA: TGTGCCAGCAGCGGGGGCCCGGGACTATCTTTCGAGCAGTACTTC
CDR3: CASSGGPGLSFEQYF

J: TRBJ1-3
D: .
V: TRBV10-3
size: .
DNA: TGTGCCATTACAGGGATCGGAAACACCATATATTTT
CDR3: CAITGIGNTIYF

J: TRBJ1-1
D: TRBD1
V: TRBV27
size: .
DNA: TGTGCCAGCAGTTACTCGGGACAGGGATACACTGAAGCTTTCTTT
CDR3: CASSYSGQGYTEAFF

J: TRBJ2-3
D: TRBD1
V: TRBV4-3
size: .
DNA: TGCGCCAGCAGCCAAGGTCGACAGGGGATTTTCACAGATACGCAGTATTTT
CDR3: CASSQGRQGIFTDTQYF

J: TRBJ1-2
D: TRBD1
V: TRBV4-1
size: .
DNA: TGCGCCAGCAGCCAAGATCAGGGCGGGACAGGGTCTGTGGGCTATGGCTACACCTTC
CDR3: CASSQDQGGTGSVGYGYTF

J: TRBJ1-2
D: TRBD1
V: TRBV7-2
size: .
DNA: TGTGCCAGCAGCATAGACAGGGAGAATGGCTACACCTTC
CDR3: CASSIDRENGYTF

J: TRBJ1-3
D: TRBD1
V: TRBV19
size: few
DNA: TGTGCCAGTAGGACAGGGGAGAGTGGAAACACCATATATTTT
CDR3: CASRTGESGNTIYF

J: TRBJ1-6
D: TRBD1
V: TRBV6-5
size: .
DNA: TGTGCCAGCAGTCCTCCCGGGACAGGAACCCTCCACTTT
CDR3: CASSPPGTGTLHF

J: TRBJ2-1
D: .
V: TRBV18
size: .
DNA: TGTGCCAGCTCCTTTGAAACAGGTTTCTCCTACAATGAGCAGTTCTTC
CDR3: CASSFETGFSYNEQFF

J: TRBJ2-7
D: .
V: TRBV30
size: .
DNA: TGTGCCTGGAGTCTACGCACAGGATACGAGCAGTACTTC
CDR3: CAWSLRTGYEQYF

J: TRBJ1-2
D: TRBD1
V: TRBV9
size: .
DNA: TGTGCCAGCAGCGGGACAGGGGGATATGGCTACACCTTC
CDR3: CASSGTGGYGYTF

J: TRBJ2-2
D: TRBD1
V: TRBV7-9
size: .
DNA: TGTGCCAGCAGCCCAGGACAGGGTGAAACCGGGGAGCTGTTTTTT
CDR3: CASSPGQGETGELFF

J: TRBJ1-3
D: .
V: TRBV5-1
size: .
DNA: TGCGCCAGCAGCTTGGGTGCCGGGGGAGGAAACACCATATATTTT
CDR3: CASSLGAGGGNTIYF

J: TRBJ1-1
D: .
V: TRBV7-9
size: .
DNA: TGTGCCAGCAGCTTAGAAGGAGGTACTGAAGCTTTCTTT
CDR3: CASSLEGGTEAFF

J: TRBJ2-1
D: TRBD2
V: TRBV7-2
size: .
DNA: TGTGCCAGCAGCCCCCAGCGGGGGGGCTCCGGGGAGCAGTTCTTC
CDR3: CASSPQRGGSGEQFF

J: TRBJ1-1
D: .
V: TRBV19
size: .
DNA: TGTGCCAGTAGTCTACTACAGGGATCTAAAGCTTTCTTT
CDR3: CASSLLQGSKAFF

J: TRBJ1-1
D: .
V: TRBV10-2
size: .
DNA: TGCGCCAGCAGTGGACAGCGAGGCACTGAAGCTTTCTTT
CDR3: CASSGQRGTEAFF

J: TRBJ1-2
D: TRBD1
V: TRBV4-2
size: .
DNA: TGTGCCAGCAGCCAAGAGGGGACAGGGGGCTTCGGGGGTGGCTACACCTTC
CDR3: CASSQEGTGGFGGGYTF

J: TRBJ1-1
D: TRBD1
V: TRBV5-1
size: .
DNA: TGCGCCAGCGGAGGGACAGTTAACACTGAAGCTTTCTTT
CDR3: CASGGTVNTEAFF

J: TRBJ1-1
D: .
V: TRBV5-1
size: once
DNA: TGCGCCAGCAGGGAAGGGGCATGGAACACTGAAGCTTTCTTT
CDR3: CASREGAWNTEAFF

J: TRBJ2-7
D: .
V: TRBV11-2
size: .
DNA: TGTGCCTGGGGGCAGGGGAACGAGCAGTACTTC
CDR3: CAWGQGNEQYF

J: TRBJ2-7
D: .
V: TRBV25-1
size: .
DNA: TGTGCCAGCAGTGAATCGAGAGGACGGGGACACTACGAGCAGTACTTC
CDR3: CASSESRGRGHYEQYF

J: TRBJ1-4
D: .
V: TRBV11-2
size: .
DNA: TGTGCCAGCAGCATTACAGGACCTAATGAAAAACTGTTTTTT
CDR3: CASSITGPNEKLFF

J: TRBJ2-1
D: TRBD2
V: TRBV5-1
size: .
DNA: TGCGCCAGCAGCTTGGTACTAGCGGCCTACAATGAGCAGTTCTTC
CDR3: CASSLVLAAYNEQFF

J: TRBJ2-7
D: .
V: TRBV4-3
size: once
DNA: TGCGCCAGCAGCCAGAGTCGAACCTCCTACGAGCAGTACTTC
CDR3: CASSQSRTSYEQYF

J: TRBJ2-7
D: .
V: TRBV19
size: .
DNA: TGTGCCAGTAGTCCGGGACTGCTTACCTACGAGCAGTACTTC
CDR3: CASSPGLLTYEQYF

J: TRBJ2-7
D: .
V: TRBV7-9
size: .
DNA: TGTGCCAGCAGCAGGGCAGGGCTTTACGAGCAGTACTTC
CDR3: CASSRAGLYEQYF

J: TRBJ1-1
D: .
V: TRBV5-4
size: .
DNA: TGTGCCAGCAGCCTGAACAGGGACAACACTGAAGCTTTCTTT
CDR3: CASSLNRDNTEAFF

J: TRBJ2-2
D: .
V: TRBV4-1
size: .
DNA: TGCGCCAGCAGCCAAGTACCCTGGACAGTCAGGACCGGGGAGCTGTTTTTT
CDR3: CASSQVPWTVRTGELFF

J: TRBJ1-3
D: .
V: TRBV9
size: once
DNA: TGTGCCAGCAGCGACGGGGGCTCTGGAAACACCATATATTTT
CDR3: CASSDGGSGNTIYF

J: TRBJ2-7
D: .
V: TRBV6-1
size: .
DNA: TGTGCCAGCAGTGAAGCGGGACAACCACTCTACGAGCAGTACTTC
CDR3: CASSEAGQPLYEQYF

J: TRBJ2-2
D: TRBD2
V: TRBV30
size: .
DNA: TGTGCCTGGAGTCCCCTAGCGGGGGGGGTCACCGGGGAGCTGTTTTTT
CDR3: CAWSPLAGGVTGELFF

J: TRBJ2-7
D: TRBD2
V: TRBV7-2
size: few
DNA: TGTGCCAGCAGCTCCGGGACTAGCGGCTACGAGCAGTACTTC
CDR3: CASSSGTSGYEQYF

J: TRBJ1-2
D: TRBD1
V: TRBV9
size: once
DNA: TGTGCCAGCAGCGTAGCAGCCAGGGGGCCCTATGGCTACACCTTC
CDR3: CASSVAARGPYGYTF

J: TRBJ1-5
D: .
V: TRBV6-5
size: .
DNA: TGTGCCAGCAGTGAAGCGCCCAATCAGCCCCAGCATTTT
CDR3: CASSEAPNQPQHF

J: TRBJ2-1
D: TRBD2
V: TRBV5-6
size: .
DNA: TGTGCCAGCAGCCTCTCCGGACTAGCGCAAGACAATGAGCAGTTCTTC
CDR3: CASSLSGLAQDNEQFF

J: TRBJ1-3
D: TRBD1
V: TRBV7-9
size: .
DNA: TGTGCCAGCAGTTTCACAGGGGGTGGAAACACCATATATTTT
CDR3: CASSFTGGGNTIYF

J: TRBJ2-7
D: TRBD2
V: TRBV4-1
size: .
DNA: TGCGCCAGCAGCCGGTCACCGGGACTAGATTCCTACGAGCAGTACTTC
CDR3: CASSRSPGLDSYEQYF

J: TRBJ2-2
D: TRBD1
V: TRBV5-1
size: .
DNA: TGCGCCAGCAGCTTGGCCCCCGTTGGACAGGGACGTACCGGGGAGCTGTTTTTT
CDR3: CASSLAPVGQGRTGELFF

J: TRBJ1-1
D: .
V: TRBV11-2
size: .
DNA: TGTGCCAGCAGCTTACTGGAGCTGAACACTGAAGCTTTCTTT
CDR3: CASSLLELNTEAFF

J: TRBJ1-5
D: .
V: TRBV28
size: .
DNA: TGTGCCAGCAGTTCTAAATCCCAGCATTTT
CDR3: CASSSKSQHF

J: TRBJ2-3
D: TRBD2
V: TRBV5-1
size: .
DNA: TGCGCCAGCAGCTTGGGGGCGGGGGGACTCACAGATACGCAGTATTTT
CDR3: CASSLGAGGLTDTQYF

J: TRBJ1-3
D: .
V: TRBV5-1
size: .
DNA: TGCGCCAGCAGCCAAACTCCCCTTGGGGGGAGAGGAAACACCATATATTTT
CDR3: CASSQTPLGGRGNTIYF

J: TRBJ1-1
D: .
V: TRBV30
size: few
DNA: TGTGCCTGGGACACGAGGAACACTGAAGCTTTCTTT
CDR3: CAWDTRNTEAFF

J: TRBJ1-6
D: TRBD1
V: TRBV18
size: .
DNA: TGTGCCAGCTCACCGGCCGGGACAGGGGGGAATTCACCCCTCCACTTT
CDR3: CASSPAGTGGNSPLHF

J: TRBJ1-6
D: .
V: TRBV5-1
size: .
DNA: TGCGCCAGCAGCTTGGCGGGCAGGGATAATTCACCCCTCCACTTT
CDR3: CASSLAGRDNSPLHF

J: TRBJ1-1
D: .
V: TRBV21-1
size: .
DNA: TGTGCCAGCAGCGCGTTGGGGACAGCCTCTAACACTGAAGCTTTCTTT
CDR3: CASSALGTASNTEAFF

J: TRBJ2-7
D: TRBD2
V: TRBV5-1
size: once
DNA: TGCGCCAGCAGCTTGGATGCGGGGGGGTTTTACGAGCAGTACTTC
CDR3: CASSLDAGGFYEQYF

J: TRBJ2-1
D: .
V: TRBV6-5
size: .
DNA: TGTGCCAGCAGTGAGGGAGGTAATGAGCAGTTCTTC
CDR3: CASSEGGNEQFF

J: TRBJ2-1
D: TRBD2
V: TRBV6-1
size: once
DNA: TGTGCCAGCAGTGCCACTGAGCGGGGGGGAAAAAATGAGCAGTTCTTC
CDR3: CASSATERGGKNEQFF

J: TRBJ1-5
D: TRBD1
V: TRBV25-1
size: few
DNA: TGTGCCAGCAGTGATGAGACAGGGGACAATCAGCCCCAGCATTTT
CDR3: CASSDETGDNQPQHF

J: TRBJ2-2
D: TRBD2
V: TRBV9
size: .
DNA: TGTGCCAGCAGCCCCCAAGCCGGCGGGGGGGGAGTAATGACCGGGGAGCTGTTTTTT
CDR3: CASSPQAGGGGVMTGELFF

J: TRBJ1-5
D: .
V: TRBV2
size: few
DNA: TGTGCCAGCAGTGGGGAGGGTCAGCCCCAGCATTTT
CDR3: CASSGEGQPQHF

J: TRBJ2-3
D: TRBD2
V: TRBV19
size: .
DNA: TGTGCCAGTAGAATTAGCGGGAGCACAGATACGCAGTATTTT
CDR3: CASRISGSTDTQYF

J: TRBJ1-5
D: TRBD1
V: TRBV6-1
size: .
DNA: TGTGCCAGCGAAGTACAGGGGAGCAATCAGCCCCAGCATTTT
CDR3: CASEVQGSNQPQHF